This T cell receptor (beta chain) was captured in a study of shared clonotypes between healthy human individuals (dated by TCRdb to the early 2020s). At the level of the whole study: The cohort comprised a couple of women and a few men aged 18 to 49 years. For each donor, three plates each were used for CD4 naive and CD4 memory, two plates were used for CD8 naive, and one plate was used for CD8 memory. Per donor, leukapheresis produced somewhere between about 0.8 and 9 billion PBMCs. To increase sequencing depth and limit assay-specific biases, TCR repertoire library preparation and sequencing were carried out by different laboratories using diverse techniques. The study deeply sequenced blood TCR repertoires of several healthy adults to estimate repertoire size and the extent of clonotype sharing between individuals.

Points on this clone: It has no known antigen specificity. Per-base qualities were not stored, and no clone one base away is much larger.

The CDR3 spans 18 residues, from the cysteine through the phenylalanine. Only CDR3 DNA remains: 54 bases, in frame from the first base. The V end loses 1 base and the J end loses 0 bases, and a stretch of 16 bases separates them. As encoded in the germline V gene (reference sequence), CDR1 is MNHEY while CDR2 is SMNVEV. The donors were healthy, HIV-negative adults with no recently reported acute infections or vaccinations. Every donor was a Caucasian adult residing in Nashville, Tennessee, USA. CD4+ T cells were enriched through magnetic negative selection, after which naive cells were positively selected on CD45RA and the remaining negative fraction served as the memory subset. Blood was collected by leukapheresis, and PBMCs were isolated by Ficoll-Histopaque density gradient centrifugation and then cryopreserved in liquid nitrogen vapor phase. Purity and quantity of every magnetically sorted T cell population were checked by analytical flow cytometry. Genomic DNA was isolated from every sorted fraction and measured by UV absorbance on a Nanodrop 2000c.

Using the deep immunoSEQ assay, TCR CDR3 regions were amplified from genomic DNA by multiplex PCR. Extracted genomic DNA from each cell subset was spread evenly across all wells of several immunoSEQ 96-well plates, with each plate serving as a replicate. Each replicate PCR for sorted subsets received about 0.2 ug genomic DNA, equal to roughly 29,000 T cell genomes. Purified libraries were quantified with a Qubit 3.0 fluorometer, sized on a Bioanalyzer 2100, and re-quantified with the KAPA Library Quantification kit. Each immunoSEQ 96-well plate was sequenced on its own single-read 150-cycle Illumina NextSeq 550 flow cell. In the original analysis: Because the immunoSEQ output included only junctional sequences and no quality scores, the filtering could not be the same as the filtering used for full-length reads. Sequences were annotated with PyIR, a Python wrapper for IgBLAST v1.9, using IMGT germline references to assign V/J genes and CDR3. Reads were removed for weak V/J assignments (E-value above 1e-6), missing CDR3, stop codons, out-of-frame junctions, or ambiguous translated residues. V3J clonotypes were defined as sequences sharing the same inferred V gene, J gene, and CDR3 amino acid sequence. Percentage overlap between repertoires was calculated by dividing the number of shared unique clonotypes by the size of the smaller repertoire. RTK rarefaction, the Chao1 estimator, and Recon v2.1 estimates of unobserved clonotypes were used to assess repertoire richness. For all TCRbeta clonotypes obtained by the gDNA method from a handful of donors, generation probabilities were computed with OLGA. TCRdb provides this immuneACCESS table in a form limited to in-frame rearrangements. Some clones are lacking; in checked studies, under half of them reflect an unresolved V gene, and why the rest are absent is not known. The V and J calls and the clone size are those of that table, but D and trimming were determined from the DNA. In all, the sample holds about 2 million clones, and 90% to 95% of those were seen once. The top ten clones comprise 0.13% of the sample.

On the study overall, not on this receptor specifically: Compared with non-shared clonotypes, clonotypes shared by all four sorted-subset donors had higher generation probabilities. Sampling was restricted to blood, and TCR repertoires in tissues likely differ from the TCR repertoires found in blood. When a few donors were compared, the shared fraction of clonotypes was about 5% for naive CD4, 3% to 4% for naive CD8, 2.3% for memory CD4, and around 0.4% for memory CD8. Pairwise subsampling led to the expectation that sequencing depth would affect the degree of clonotype sharing among donors. Naive subsets generally had larger estimated clonotype richness than memory subsets. Even with the large sequencing depth, rarefaction of the sorted-subset datasets indicated that sequencing was incomplete. Because the study included only a small number of donors, the genetic and exposure-history diversity represented was limited.

Rearrangement joined TRBV27 to TRBJ1-5; the D gene cannot be resolved reliably. The origin of this receptor is a man aged 18-30 years in good health. The material sequenced was naive CD4+ T cells sorted from blood. Reading the label with the study, this specimen's cell subset or site is: CD45RA+ positively selected. The base sequence is TGTGCCAGCAGTTTATATAGCCCTTCCTCGTCTAGCAATCAGCCCCAGCATTTT. This is translated as CASSLYSPSSSSNQPQHF.